One sample yielded the 18 T cell receptor beta chains listed below, sequenced in a study of T cell changes during pregnancy in multiple sclerosis (dated by TCRdb to about 2019). Library creation used the immunoSEQ multiplex PCR assay. The table was pulled from immuneACCESS by TCRdb, which kept in-frame rearrangements only. Such tables lose some clones; where checked, under half of the loss comes from unresolved V genes, and the rest has no known cause. Counted in this sample were 61,000 or so clones; 85% to 95% of them appeared once. Of the sample, roughly 0.33% falls within the top ten clones. The sample in question was CD4+ T cells from peripheral blood mononuclear cells, obtained before pregnancy. The receptors originated from a female donor with multiple sclerosis, enrolled in a pregnancy study.

This rearrangement joins TRBV7-6 to TRBJ2-3; 9 bases align to TRBD2. Germline V gene sequence: CDR1 SGHVS, CDR2 FNYEAQ. The CDR3 extends over 17 amino acids. V shed 1 base and J 4 bases; nucleotides not matched to a gene: 9. CDR3: CASSLGASGMRPDTQYF. Written as DNA, the CDR3 is TGTGCCAGCAGCTTAGGGGCTAGCGGGATGAGGCCAGATACGCAGTATTTT.

J is TRBJ2-7 and V is TRBV6-1; 7 nucleotides agree with TRBD1. CDR3 length: 15 amino acids. CDR1 is MNHNS and CDR2 is SASEGT in the germline V gene. V lost 6 bases, J lost 3 bases, and 11 bases stayed unmatched. CDR3: CASSGTENKNYEQYF. The CDR3, as DNA: TGTGCCAGCAGCGGGACAGAGAACAAAAACTACGAGCAGTACTTC.

V gene TRBV7-8 combines with J gene TRBJ2-6; 9 positions match TRBD1. The CDR3 totals 17 residues. Germline CDR1 reads SGHVS; CDR2 reads FQNEAQ. J lost 0 bases, V lost 6 bases, and 6 bases had no gene match. The CDR3 loop is CASSYRGLGSGANVLTF. CDR3 DNA: TGTGCCAGCAGTTACAGGGGGCTAGGCTCTGGGGCCAACGTCCTGACTTTC.

The genes are TRBV7-6 and TRBJ1-1; D uncertain. Deletions cut 0 bases from V and 6 bases from J, with 14 bases between. Germline loops: CDR1 SGHVS, CDR2 FNYEAQ. The CDR3 runs 15 residues. The CDR3 DNA is TGTGCCAGCAGCTTAGCGCAAGGAGGGCGGCCTGAAGCTTTCTTT. Its translation: CASSLAQGGRPEAFF.

This clone was seen only once. The V gene is TRBV19, the J gene TRBJ1-2; the D gene is possibly TRBD1 (5 bases). V gave up 5 bases and J gave up 3 bases, with 16 bases separating them. Germline V lookup: CDR1 LNHDA, CDR2 SQIVND (reference sequence). The CDR3 totals 15 residues. The CDR3 sequence: CASSGQGHRDYGYTF. The DNA of the CDR3 is TGTGCCAGTAGTGGGCAGGGTCATAGGGACTATGGCTACACCTTC.

This rearrangement joins TRBV6-5 to TRBJ2-7; TRBD2 matches at 11 bases. CDR1 is MNHEY, CDR2 SVGAGI, per germline. With V trimmed by 4 bases and J by 3 bases, 5 bases remained unmatched. The CDR3 extends over 15 amino acids. For the CDR3, the DNA is TGTGCCAGCAGTTTCACTAGCGGGGGAAACTACGAGCAGTACTTC. This encodes CASSFTSGGNYEQYF.

This chain joins TRBV14 and TRBJ2-1, with 10 bases fitting TRBD2. The CDR3 is 17 amino acids. Germline V lookup: CDR1 SGHDN, CDR2 FVKESK. After removal of 0 bases from V and 7 bases from J, the junction contained 9 bases not matched to a gene. The CDR3 sequence is CASSQEYSSGRGNEQFF. The CDR3 coding sequence is TGTGCCAGCAGCCAAGAGTATTCTAGCGGGAGAGGGAATGAGCAGTTCTTC. Filled out from reference TRBV14 and TRBJ2-1, the complete variable domain reads EAGVTQFPSHSVIEKGQTVTLRCDPISGHDNLYWYRRVMGKEIKFLLHFVKESKQDESGMPNNRFLAERTGGTYSTLKVQPAELEDSGVYFCASSQEYSSGRGNEQFFGPGTRLTVL.

The chain recombines TRBV15 with TRBJ1-1; 7 nucleotides agree with TRBD1. From germline, CDR1 is LNHNV and CDR2 YYDKDF (reference sequence). This CDR3 has 13 amino acids. J gave up 4 bases and V 2 bases, and 1 base lay outside the gene matches. The chain's CDR3 is CATSRRQGTEAFF. In DNA form, the CDR3 reads TGTGCCACCAGCAGAAGACAGGGCACTGAAGCTTTCTTT. The entire variable domain, with the rest obtained from reference TRBV15 and TRBJ1-1, is as follows: DAMVIQNPRYQVTQFGKPVTLSCSQTLNHNVMYWYQQKSSQAPKLLFHYYDKDFNNEADTPDNFQSRRPNTSFCFLDIRSPGLGDTAMYLCATSRRQGTEAFFGQGTRLTVV.

The chain links TRBV7-3 to TRBJ2-3; TRBD1 is a possible D gene (5 bases). Germline CDR1 SGHTA, CDR2 FQGTGA. Trimming stripped 5 bases from V and 2 bases from J, with 17 bases between. The CDR3 length is 16 residues. CDR3 sequence (DNA): TGTGCCAGCAGCCCCCGGACAACTCCCCTCACAGATACGCAGTATTTT. Its protein product is CASSPRTTPLTDTQYF.

The rearrangement uses TRBV14 and TRBJ2-1; 16 positions match TRBD2. After removal of 4 bases from V and 7 bases from J, the junction contained 13 bases not matched to a gene. The length of the CDR3 is 19 residues. CDR1 is SGHDN and CDR2 is FVKESK in the germline V gene. Here the CDR3 reads CASSLQWGLAGGPSNEQFF. The CDR3 DNA is TGTGCCAGCAGCCTACAATGGGGACTAGCGGGAGGGCCATCAAATGAGCAGTTCTTC.

The chain carries TRBV6-5 and TRBJ1-2, with D perhaps TRBD1 (5 bases). CDR3 size: 12 residues. The ends were cut back, 2 bases at V and 11 bases at J, with 12 bases in the middle. Germline V gene sequence: CDR1 MNHEY, CDR2 SVGAGI. CDR3 DNA: TGTGCCAGCAGTTACGTCGGACAAGTTTACACCTTC. This translates into CASSYVGQVYTF.

This rearrangement joins TRBV5-4 to TRBJ2-1; 7 bases map to TRBD2. The V segment lost 3 bases and the J segment 8 bases; nucleotides outside the gene matches: 11. The V gene's germline CDR1 is SGHNT and CDR2 YYREEE (reference sequence). This CDR3 comprises 15 residues. For the CDR3, the DNA is TGTGCCAGCAGCTCGCCTAGGGAGGGAGGGTATGAGCAGTTCTTC. This encodes CASSSPREGGYEQFF.

This clone appeared a single time. The chain couples TRBV4-2 to TRBJ2-6; 12 bases match TRBD2. This CDR3 is built from 19 residues. The V gene's germline CDR1 is LGHNA and CDR2 YNFKEQ. V trimming: 1 base; J trimming: 1 base; junction bases outside the gene matches: 5. The CDR3, as DNA: TGTGCCAGCAGCCAAGGGGGCACTAGCGGGAGGTCTGGGGCCAACGTCCTGACTTTC. This codes for CASSQGGTSGRSGANVLTF.

The V call is TRBV13, the J call TRBJ1-2, with 7 bases lining up with TRBD1. Germline values: CDR1 PRHDT, CDR2 FYEKMQ (reference sequence). The CDR3 is made up of 15 amino acids. V was clipped by 4 bases and J by 6 bases; unmatched bases: 11. DNA of the CDR3: TGTGCCAGCAGCTCAAGACAGGGCCCACTAAATGGCTACACCTTC. Translated: CASSSRQGPLNGYTF.

This chain connects TRBV5-4 to TRBJ2-5, with 8 bases lining up with TRBD2. The CDR3 loop spans 14 amino acids. V shed 5 bases, J shed 2 bases, and the junction held 5 bases outside the gene matches. Per germline, CDR1 SGHNT and CDR2 YYREEE (reference sequence). The CDR3 is CASSFASGQETQYF. The DNA of the CDR3 is TGTGCCAGCAGTTTTGCTAGCGGGCAAGAGACCCAGTACTTC.

The chain carries TRBV6-4 and TRBJ2-3; 10 bases line up with TRBD2. V trimming: 0 bases; J trimming: 4 bases; junction bases outside the gene matches: 7. The germline CDR1 and CDR2 sequences are MRHNA and SNTAGT. The CDR3 runs 17 residues. The CDR3 coding sequence is TGTGCCAGCAGTGACTCGAGGCTAGCGGGAGTTGCAGATACGCAGTATTTT. Its translation: CASSDSRLAGVADTQYF.

The V gene is TRBV7-6, the J gene TRBJ2-7; D may be TRBD2 (5 bases). Germline CDR1 and CDR2: SGHVS and FNYEAQ. Trimming cost V 5 bases and J 3 bases, with 14 bases left between them. The CDR3 runs to 14 residues. CDR3 sequence reads: CASSGRIGIYEQYF. The CDR3 DNA follows: TGTGCCAGCAGCGGGAGAATCGGGATCTACGAGCAGTACTTC. Together with reference TRBV7-6 and TRBJ2-7, the CDR3 gives the full variable domain: GAGVSQSPRYKVTKRGQDVALRCDPISGHVSLYWYRQALGQGPEFLTYFNYEAQQDKSGLPNDRFSAERPEGSISTLTIQRTEQRDSAMYRCASSGRIGIYEQYFGPGTRLTVT.

V gene TRBV30 combines with J gene TRBJ2-5; TRBD2 agrees at 8 bases. This CDR3 spans 15 amino acids. V lost 0 bases, J lost 1 base, and 4 bases stayed unmatched. CDR1 GTSNPN and CDR2 SVGIG come from the germline V gene (reference sequence). CDR3 sequence (DNA): TGTGCCTGGAGTGTCCGCGGGAGGTCCCAAGAGACCCAGTACTTC. This sequence encodes CAWSVRGRSQETQYF.